This T cell receptor (beta chain) was recorded in a study of blood T cells in healthy people across ages. This clonotype is a singleton in its sample. Its antigen is currently unknown. Overall study findings and caveats: Older individuals had lower TCR beta diversity per million T cells (the decline was roughly linear).

Through a sample-barcoded 5' primer and a J-beta primer mix, a second PCR was run for roughly 6 to 12 cycles. Each CDR3 protein is one row after TCRdb ran MiXCR on the 5' RACE reads. This sample has about 1,600,000 distinct CDR3 sequences; about 43% occur once, and the top ten carry roughly 8.2%. The TCR originated in a woman under 30 in good health. Sequenced input: blood.

The CDR3 spells CASSPGQGLGYGYTF. Here the CDR3 DNA reads TGTGCCAGCTCACCGGGACAGGGGTTAGGCTATGGCTACACCTTC. The rearrangement joins TRBV18 to TRBJ1-2; 10 bases line up with TRBD1. The trim removed 3 bases at V and 4 bases at J, leaving 5 bases unmatched. CDR3 length: 15 amino acids. Per germline, CDR1 KGHSH and CDR2 LQKENI.